This TCR beta chain comes out of a study of follicular helper T cells after annual influenza vaccination. Study at large: Days 0, 7 and 28 post-vaccination were the blood draw times. Some donors were sampled over the 2013-2014, 2014-2015 and 2015-2016 vaccinations. General observations from the study: Only roughly 10-23% of analyzed cells yielded productive TCRB sequences.

In regard to this clone: Its specificity is not known.

Germline V gives CDR1 MNHEY, CDR2 SVGAGI. The ends were cut back, 6 bases at V and 13 bases at J, with 13 bases in the middle. This CDR3 spans 11 amino acids. Regarding time point: 2015-2016 season, pre-vaccination. TCRB sequencing was done at Survey resolution level. Profiling relied on immunoSEQ multiplex PCR, and the TCRdb table lists in-frame clones only, not all of them. This sample has roughly 15,000 clones; approximately 80% occur once, and the top ten carry about 0.42%. This rearrangement joins TRBV6-5 to TRBJ2-1; possibly TRBD2 for D (6 bases). The specimen was CXCR5- memory CD4+ T cells sorted from blood, collected on the day of influenza vaccination. The clonotype was recovered from an adult who received the influenza vaccine. Written as DNA, the CDR3 is TGTGCCAGCAGACAAGGACTATTTCAGTTCTTC. The encoded protein is CASRQGLFQFF.